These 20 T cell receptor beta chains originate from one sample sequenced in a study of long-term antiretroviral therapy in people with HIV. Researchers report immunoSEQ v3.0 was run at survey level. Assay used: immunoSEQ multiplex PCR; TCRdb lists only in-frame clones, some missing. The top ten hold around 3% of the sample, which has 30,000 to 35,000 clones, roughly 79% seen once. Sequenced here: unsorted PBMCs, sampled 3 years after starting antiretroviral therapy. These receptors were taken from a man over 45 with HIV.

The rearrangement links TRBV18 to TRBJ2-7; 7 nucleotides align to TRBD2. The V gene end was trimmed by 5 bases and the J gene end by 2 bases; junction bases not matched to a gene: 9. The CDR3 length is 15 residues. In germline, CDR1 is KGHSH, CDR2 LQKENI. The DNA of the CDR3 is TGTGCCAGCTCAACCCGCGATGGGGGGGCCTACGAGCAGTACTTC. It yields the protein CASSTRDGGAYEQYF.

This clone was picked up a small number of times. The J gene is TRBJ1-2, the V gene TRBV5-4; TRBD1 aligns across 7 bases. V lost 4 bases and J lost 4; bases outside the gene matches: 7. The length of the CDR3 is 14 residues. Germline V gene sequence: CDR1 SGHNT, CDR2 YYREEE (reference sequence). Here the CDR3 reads CASSAGQSIYGYTF. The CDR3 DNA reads TGTGCCAGCAGCGCGGGACAGTCGATCTATGGCTACACCTTC.

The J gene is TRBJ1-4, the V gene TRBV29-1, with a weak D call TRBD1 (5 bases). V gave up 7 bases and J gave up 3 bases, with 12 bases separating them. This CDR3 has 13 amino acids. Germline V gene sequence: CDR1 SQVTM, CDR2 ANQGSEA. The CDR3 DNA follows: TGCAGCGCCATGAGGGACCCTAATGAAAAACTGTTTTTT. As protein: CSAMRDPNEKLFF.

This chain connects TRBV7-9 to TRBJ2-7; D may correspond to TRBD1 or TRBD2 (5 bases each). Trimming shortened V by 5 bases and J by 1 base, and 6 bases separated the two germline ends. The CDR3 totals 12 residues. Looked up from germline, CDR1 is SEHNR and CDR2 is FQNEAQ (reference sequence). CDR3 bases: TGTGCCAGCAGCGAGGGGTCCTACGAGCAGTACTTC. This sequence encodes CASSEGSYEQYF.

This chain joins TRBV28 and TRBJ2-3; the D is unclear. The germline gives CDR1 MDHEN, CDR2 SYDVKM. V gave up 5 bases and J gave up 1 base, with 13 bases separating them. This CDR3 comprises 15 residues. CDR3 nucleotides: TGTGCCAGCAGTAGCCTGACAACGGGCACAGATACGCAGTATTTT. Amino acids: CASSSLTTGTDTQYF.

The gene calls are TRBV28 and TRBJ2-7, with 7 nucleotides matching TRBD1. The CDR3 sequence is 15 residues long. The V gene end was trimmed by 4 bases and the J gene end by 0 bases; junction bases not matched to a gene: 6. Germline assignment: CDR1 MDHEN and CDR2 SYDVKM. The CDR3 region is CASSYRGRTSYEQYF. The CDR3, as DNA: TGTGCCAGCAGTTACAGGGGAAGAACCTCCTACGAGCAGTACTTC. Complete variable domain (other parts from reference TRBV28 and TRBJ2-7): DVKVTQSSRYLVKRTGEKVFLECVQDMDHENMFWYRQDPGLGLRLIYFSYDVKMKEKGDIPEGYSVSREKKERFSLILESASTNQTSMYLCASSYRGRTSYEQYFGPGTRLTVT.

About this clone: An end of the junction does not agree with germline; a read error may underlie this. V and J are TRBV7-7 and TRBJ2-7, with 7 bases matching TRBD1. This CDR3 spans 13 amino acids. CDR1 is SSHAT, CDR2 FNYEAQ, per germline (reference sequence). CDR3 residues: CASSLTGATEQYF. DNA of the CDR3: TGTGCTAGCAGCTTAACAGGGGCAACCGAGCAGTACTTC. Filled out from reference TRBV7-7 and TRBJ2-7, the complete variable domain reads GAGVSQSPRYKVTKRGQDVTLRCDPISSHATLYWYQQALGQGPEFLTYFNYEAQPDKSGLPSDRFSAERPEGSISTLTIQRTEQRDSAMYRCASSLTGATEQYFGPGTRLTVT.

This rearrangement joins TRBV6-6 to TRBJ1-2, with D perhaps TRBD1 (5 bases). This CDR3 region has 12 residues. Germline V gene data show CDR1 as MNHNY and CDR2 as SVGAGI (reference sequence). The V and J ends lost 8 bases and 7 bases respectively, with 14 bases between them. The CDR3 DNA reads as TGTGCCAGCTTAAACGAGCAGGGTGGCTACACCTTC. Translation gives CASLNEQGGYTF.

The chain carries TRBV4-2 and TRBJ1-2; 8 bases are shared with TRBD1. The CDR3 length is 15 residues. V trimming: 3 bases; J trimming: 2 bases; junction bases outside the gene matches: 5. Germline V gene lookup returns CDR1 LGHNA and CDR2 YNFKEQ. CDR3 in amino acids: CASSHPGQVNYGYTF. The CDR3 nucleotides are TGTGCCAGCAGCCACCCGGGACAGGTAAACTATGGCTACACCTTC.

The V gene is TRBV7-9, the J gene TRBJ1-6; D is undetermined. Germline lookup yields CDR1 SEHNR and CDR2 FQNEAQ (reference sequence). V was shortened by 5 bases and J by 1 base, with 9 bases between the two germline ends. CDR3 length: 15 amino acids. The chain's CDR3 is CASSGGWSYNSPLHF. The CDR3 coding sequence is TGTGCCAGCAGCGGCGGGTGGTCCTATAATTCACCCCTCCACTTT.

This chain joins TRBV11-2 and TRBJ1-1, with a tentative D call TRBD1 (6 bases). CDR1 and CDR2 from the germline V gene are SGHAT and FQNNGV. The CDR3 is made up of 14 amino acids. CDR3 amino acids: CASSMVGGLGEAFF. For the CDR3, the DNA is TGTGCGTCGTCGATGGTTGGGGGGCTAGGTGAAGCTTTCTTT.

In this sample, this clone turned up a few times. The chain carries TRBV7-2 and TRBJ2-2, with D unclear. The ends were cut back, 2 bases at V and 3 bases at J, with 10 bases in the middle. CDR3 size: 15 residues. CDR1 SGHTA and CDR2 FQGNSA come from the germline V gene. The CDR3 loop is CASSLFHGHTGELFF. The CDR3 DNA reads TGTGCCAGCAGCTTATTTCACGGTCACACCGGGGAGCTGTTTTTT.

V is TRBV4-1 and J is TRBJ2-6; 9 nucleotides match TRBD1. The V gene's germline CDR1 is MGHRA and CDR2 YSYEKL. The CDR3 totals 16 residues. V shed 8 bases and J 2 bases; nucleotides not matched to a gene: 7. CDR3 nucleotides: TGCGCCAGCCTACCGGGACAGGGAGCTGGGGCCAACGTCCTGACTTTC. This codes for CASLPGQGAGANVLTF.

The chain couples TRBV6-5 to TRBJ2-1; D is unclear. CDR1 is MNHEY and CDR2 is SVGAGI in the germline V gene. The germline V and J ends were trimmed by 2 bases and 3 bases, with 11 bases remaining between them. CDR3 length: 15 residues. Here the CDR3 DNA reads TGTGCCAGCAGTTACGACTCCCTCCACTACAATGAGCAGTTCTTC. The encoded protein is CASSYDSLHYNEQFF.

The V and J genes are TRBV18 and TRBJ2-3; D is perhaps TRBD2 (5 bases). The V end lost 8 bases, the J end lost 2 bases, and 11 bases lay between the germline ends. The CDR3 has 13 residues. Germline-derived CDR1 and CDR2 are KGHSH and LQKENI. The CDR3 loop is CASAWESTDTQYF. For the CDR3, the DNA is TGTGCCAGCGCCTGGGAGTCCACAGATACGCAGTATTTT.

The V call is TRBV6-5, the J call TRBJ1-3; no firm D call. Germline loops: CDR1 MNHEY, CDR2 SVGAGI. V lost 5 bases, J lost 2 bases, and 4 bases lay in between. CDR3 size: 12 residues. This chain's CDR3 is CASSGAGNTIYF. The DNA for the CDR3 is TGTGCCAGCAGTGGGGCTGGAAACACCATATATTTT.

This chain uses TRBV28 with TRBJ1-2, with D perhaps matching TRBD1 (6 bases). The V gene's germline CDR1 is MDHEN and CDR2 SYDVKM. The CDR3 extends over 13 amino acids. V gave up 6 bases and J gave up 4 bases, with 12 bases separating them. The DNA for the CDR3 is TGTGCCAGCAGCTCAGGGGTTGTCTATGGCTACACCTTC. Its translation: CASSSGVVYGYTF.

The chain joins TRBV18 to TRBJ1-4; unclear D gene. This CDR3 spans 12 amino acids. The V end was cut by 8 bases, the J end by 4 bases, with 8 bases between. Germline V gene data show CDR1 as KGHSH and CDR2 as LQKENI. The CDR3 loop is CASGRNNEKLFF. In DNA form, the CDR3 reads TGTGCCAGCGGACGGAATAATGAAAAACTGTTTTTT.

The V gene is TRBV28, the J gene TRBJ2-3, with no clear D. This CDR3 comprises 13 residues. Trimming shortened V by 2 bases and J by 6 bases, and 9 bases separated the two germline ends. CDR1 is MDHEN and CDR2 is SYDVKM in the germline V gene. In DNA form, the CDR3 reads TGTGCCAGCAGTTTAAACGGCGCCGATACGCAGTATTTT. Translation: CASSLNGADTQYF.

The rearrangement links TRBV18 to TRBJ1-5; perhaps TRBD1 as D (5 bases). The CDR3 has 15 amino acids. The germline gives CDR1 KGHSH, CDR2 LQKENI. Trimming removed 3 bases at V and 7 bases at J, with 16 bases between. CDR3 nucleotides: TGTGCCAGCTCACCCAACACAGGAGCAGGACAGCCCCAGCATTTT. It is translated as CASSPNTGAGQPQHF.